Reported below is one TCR beta chain. This specimen belongs to a study of Ad26.COV2.S vaccination and SARS-CoV-2 variants. About the research overall: The donor belonged to the COV1001 Ad26.COV2.S trial arm.

Profiled with immunoSEQ multiplex PCR; TCRdb holds only in-frame clones, not every one. The repertoire has roughly 320,000 clones, approximately 86% of them found once; the top ten carry approximately 2.1%. V gave up 1 base and J gave up 5 bases, with 12 bases separating them. Germline CDR1 MNHNS, CDR2 SASEGT. The CDR3 totals 15 residues. The treatment is: roughly 18 received Ad26.COV2.S at low or high dose, single or two shots; roughly five received placebo; per-sample allocation not given. Samples were taken on day 63 after the first vaccine or placebo injection. The chain employs TRBV6-1 and TRBJ1-5; weak D call: TRBD1 (6 bases). Source: peripheral blood, taken in a trial of Ad26.COV2.S vaccine versus placebo. The source is a person between 18 and 59 years old who received the Ad26.COV2.S COVID-19 vaccine or a placebo. The CDR3 loop reads CASSEVRGGDQPQHF. In DNA, the CDR3 is TGTGCCAGCAGTGAAGTGAGAGGGGGTGATCAGCCCCAGCATTTT.